Listed below are T cell receptor beta chains from one sample, sequenced in a study of control samples from healthy donors and cancer patients. Sequencing was performed with immunoSEQ multiplex PCR; in TCRdb, only in-frame clones are kept and a portion is missing. The sample shows 85,000 to 90,000 clones, approximately 86% of them seen only once. The specimen was blood. Receptors originate from a man aged 30-40 years in good health. Both conserved end residues are part of each CDR3. The D gene is left open where the match is weak. The size field is filled for only some rows; it gives once, few, many or a size class.

>TRBV27|TRBD2|.|TRBJ2-7
CASSWTSGATYEQYF
TGTGCCAGCTCCTGGACTAGCGGGGCGACCTACGAGCAGTACTTC
>TRBV6-5|TRBD1|.|TRBJ1-2
CASSLTGTANYGYTF
TGTGCCAGCAGCCTGACAGGGACCGCGAACTATGGCTACACCTTC
>TRBV15|.|few|TRBJ1-5
CATSSIRGHQPQHF
TGTGCCACCAGCAGCATACGGGGCCATCAGCCCCAGCATTTT
>TRBV27|.|.|TRBJ1-5
CASSLSGGHNQPQHF
TGTGCCAGCAGTTTATCGGGGGGGCACAATCAGCCCCAGCATTTT
>TRBV7-2|.|.|TRBJ1-2
CASSTGTGAGYGYTF
TGTGCCAGCAGCACCGGGACGGGGGCTGGCTATGGCTACACCTTC
>TRBV25-1|.|.|TRBJ1-4
CASGSGWGEKLFF
TGTGCCAGCGGGAGCGGGTGGGGTGAAAAACTGTTTTTT
>TRBV6-4|.|.|TRBJ1-2
CASMQKGVTNYGYTF
TGTGCCAGCATGCAAAAGGGGGTTACCAACTATGGCTACACCTTC
>TRBV10-3|.|.|TRBJ2-7
CAISGASDSSDYEQYF
TGTGCCATCAGTGGGGCCTCCGACAGTTCCGATTACGAGCAGTACTTC
>TRBV5-1|.|.|TRBJ1-5
CASSLAPDSNQPQHF
TGCGCCAGCAGCTTGGCCCCAGATAGCAATCAGCCCCAGCATTTT
>TRBV10-1|.|.|TRBJ1-5
CASSAGRGQPQHF
TGCGCCAGCAGTGCCGGGAGAGGACAGCCCCAGCATTTT
>TRBV7-6|.|.|TRBJ2-1
CASSPGSASSYNEQFF
TGTGCCAGCAGCCCCGGGAGCGCGAGCTCCTACAATGAGCAGTTCTTC
>TRBV20-1|TRBD2|.|TRBJ2-5
CSASTAMSSGGQETQYF
TGCAGTGCTAGTACGGCTATGTCTTCGGGGGGGCAAGAGACCCAGTACTTC
>TRBV18|.|.|TRBJ2-7
CASSLGGGEQYF
TGTGCCAGCTCACTGGGAGGGGGCGAGCAGTACTTC
>TRBV30|.|.|TRBJ1-4
CAWSRGGQQEKLFF
TGTGCCTGGAGCCGCGGGGGGCAACAGGAAAAACTGTTTTTT
>TRBV4-2|.|.|TRBJ2-1
CASSYEGSSYNEQFF
TGTGCCAGCAGCTATGAGGGTAGTTCCTACAATGAGCAGTTCTTC
>TRBV7-9|.|.|TRBJ1-5
CASSNSGGLGNQPQHF
TGTGCCAGCAGCAATAGTGGGGGATTGGGAAATCAGCCCCAGCATTTT
>TRBV18|TRBD2|.|TRBJ2-4
CASSPPRERGGVFSAKNIQYF
TGTGCCAGCTCACCACCCCGGGAGCGGGGGGGCGTCTTCTCTGCCAAAAACATTCAGTACTTC
>TRBV30|.|.|TRBJ2-3
CAWSGTSYTQYF
TGTGCCTGGAGTGGGACATCCTACACGCAGTATTTT
>TRBV10-3|TRBD1|.|TRBJ2-1
CAISERQGYNEQFF
TGTGCCATCAGCGAAAGACAGGGGTACAATGAGCAGTTCTTC
>TRBV28|.|.|TRBJ1-3
CASSLGSSGNTIYF
TGTGCCAGCAGTTTAGGGAGCTCTGGAAACACCATATATTTT
>TRBV9|TRBD1|.|TRBJ2-2
CASSAGQANTGELFF
TGTGCCAGCAGCGCGGGACAGGCCAACACCGGGGAGCTGTTTTTT
>TRBV6-6|.|.|TRBJ1-3
CASSYRAAFSGNTIYF
TGTGCCAGCAGTTACAGAGCCGCGTTCTCTGGAAACACCATATATTTT
>TRBV11-2|.|.|TRBJ1-1
CASSLTANTEAFF
TGTGCCAGCAGCCTGACAGCGAACACTGAAGCTTTCTTT
>TRBV5-1|TRBD2|.|TRBJ2-1
CASSPLRRGVNGSYNEQFF
TGCGCCAGCAGCCCCCTTAGGCGGGGGGTAAATGGGTCCTACAATGAGCAGTTCTTC
>TRBV29-1|.|.|TRBJ1-1
CSVGGRGGTEAFF
TGCAGCGTTGGGGGGCGCGGGGGCACTGAAGCTTTCTTT
>TRBV6-2/TRBV6-3|TRBD2|.|TRBJ2-1
CASSPGLAGGPITYNEQFF
TGTGCCAGCAGCCCTGGACTAGCGGGGGGCCCTATAACCTACAATGAGCAGTTCTTC
>TRBV7-9|TRBD1|.|TRBJ2-7
CASSSSTQGERAYEQYF
TGTGCCAGCAGCTCCAGTACCCAGGGGGAAAGGGCCTACGAGCAGTACTTC
>TRBV19|TRBD2|.|TRBJ2-5
CASRPRTSGTQETQYF
TGTGCCAGTAGGCCAAGGACTAGCGGGACCCAAGAGACCCAGTACTTC
>TRBV6-4|.|.|TRBJ2-3
CASSRTPRPTDTQYF
TGTGCCAGCAGTCGGACTCCTCGACCTACAGATACGCAGTATTTT
>TRBV6-5|.|.|TRBJ1-4
CAIKPGLEGEKLFF
TGTGCCATAAAACCGGGCCTAGAGGGTGAAAAACTGTTTTTT
>TRBV5-1|.|.|TRBJ2-3
CASSLGEGQWYF
TGCGCCAGCAGCTTAGGAGAGGGTCAGTGGTATTTT
>TRBV5-6|.|few|TRBJ2-3
CASSLGGGKDTQYF
TGTGCCAGCAGCTTGGGTGGGGGGAAAGATACGCAGTATTTT
>TRBV27|.|.|TRBJ1-1
CASSFGQADTEAFF
TGTGCCAGCAGTTTCGGTCAGGCGGACACTGAAGCTTTCTTT
>TRBV12-3/TRBV12-4|.|.|TRBJ2-2
CASSLVYGELFF
TGTGCCAGCAGTTTAGTTTACGGGGAGCTGTTTTTT
>TRBV11-2|.|.|TRBJ2-1
CASSLWLGDNEQFF
TGTGCCAGCAGCTTATGGTTGGGTGACAATGAGCAGTTCTTC
>TRBV29-1|.|.|TRBJ1-4
CSARWAANEKLFF
TGCAGCGCAAGATGGGCGGCTAATGAAAAACTGTTTTTT
>TRBV5-1|.|.|TRBJ2-1
CASSPREVTYNEQFF
TGCGCCAGCAGCCCACGGGAAGTGACCTACAATGAGCAGTTCTTC
>TRBV7-7|TRBD1|.|TRBJ2-3
CASSSGQGESTDTQYF
TGTGCCAGCAGCTCCGGACAGGGGGAAAGCACAGATACGCAGTATTTT
>TRBV19|.|.|TRBJ1-6
CATGEGIDSPLHF
TGTGCCACTGGCGAGGGGATCGATTCACCCCTCCACTTT
>TRBV18|TRBD2|few|TRBJ2-3
CASSPSTGGRTDTQYF
TGTGCCAGCTCACCATCGACGGGGGGGCGCACAGATACGCAGTATTTT
>TRBV5-1|TRBD1|.|TRBJ2-3
CASSSGQISTDTQYF
TGCGCCAGCAGCTCGGGACAGATAAGCACAGATACGCAGTATTTT